This T cell receptor (beta chain) was sequenced for a study of regulatory T cells in long-lasting Graves disease (dated by TCRdb to the early 2020s). For the study in its entirety: In the newly diagnosed Graves' disease group, patients had been taking antithyroid drugs for less than 3 months. Peripheral blood TCR sequencing and RNA sequencing compared persistent Graves' disease patients with newly diagnosed Graves' disease patients. The study was registered as a clinical trial and conducted in China. A total of around 35 samples underwent TCR sequencing, from some 13 patients with persistent Graves' disease and some 20 patients with newly diagnosed Graves' disease.

Results the study describes overall, beyond this receptor: Sequencing and analysis were limited to the TCR beta chain. A larger number of public clonotypes was shared among persistent patients (approximately 2,600) than among newly diagnosed patients (approximately 1,000). Only peripheral blood was studied, because thyroid tissue, the primary lesion, was inaccessible. Lower TCR Shannon entropy and fewer highly expanded clones were observed in persistent Graves' disease patients than in newly diagnosed patients, which suggested clonal expansion. Persistent disease showed preferential use of TRBV28, TRBJ1-2 and TRBJ2-5, whereas newly diagnosed disease favored TRBV20-1 and TRBJ2-1. The authors noted that the small sample size was a limitation that may lower accuracy.

The V end loses 1 base and the J end loses 5 bases, and a stretch of 9 bases separates them. Including cysteine and phenylalanine, the CDR3 has 13 amino acids. Only the CDR3 region is kept as DNA, spanning 39 bases read in frame from base 1. Based on the germline V gene, the CDR1 and CDR2 sequences are MGHDK and SYGVNS. Libraries were prepared through multiplex PCR. The data were produced on an Illumina HiSeq 4000. CDR3 regions were amplified by Arm-PCR with iRepertoire HTBI primers to construct TCR beta libraries. PCR products were gel purified before sequencing. The original pipeline was this. Gene usage analysis of CDR3 amino acid clonotypes relied on the 55 to 80 TRBV and fewer than 15 TRBJ segments identified across samples. COPE and FqMerger were used to merge filtered high-quality paired reads into contigs. BLAST was used to align contigs to IMGT TRBV, TRBD and TRBJ reference genes, with CDR3 defined following IMGT. Highly expanded clones were defined as clonotypes with a frequency above 0.1%. Shannon entropy was used to measure repertoire diversity, and the Gini coefficient was used to measure V-J evenness. Public clonotypes were defined as clonotypes shared by more than one individual. The public sequencing data were trimmed at Q25 with fastp and processed into clonotypes with MiXCR by TCRdb, which kept only in-frame beta chains. Entries that share a CDR3 protein sequence are merged under the most common genes and DNA. These V and J calls rely on TCRdb rather than the paper's analysis. This sample gives approximately 400,000 distinct CDR3 sequences in total; about a sixth of them show up just once. About a fifth of the sample rests with the top ten.

Interpreted using the paper, the time point label stands for: newly diagnosed GD, antithyroid drugs for less than 3 months. For both TCR sequencing and RNA sequencing, RNA was extracted from PBMCs in TRIzol. Graves' disease was diagnosed according to American Thyroid Association guidelines. Recruitment of patients was carried out at an endocrinology department in Xi'an, China. Each patient gave 8.5 to 9.5 milliliters of peripheral blood, collected in an EDTA anticoagulant tube. Ficoll Paque Plus density gradient separation was used to isolate PBMCs, and no additional T cell sorting was done. RNA quality was checked with an Agilent 2100 Bioanalyzer and agarose gel, and concentration with a NanoDrop 2000. Turning to this clonotype: No antigen is known for it. Base qualities are missing; no much larger clone stands one base away.

This chain joins TRBV25-1 to TRBJ2-7; the D gene is not confidently resolved. The sequence derives from a female donor with Graves disease. The specimen comprised peripheral blood mononuclear cells (PBMCs), sampled at new diagnosis, from a patient treated with antithyroid drugs. In nucleotide form, the sequence is TGTGCCAGCAGTGAATCTGGAACAGACGAGCAGTACTTC. This yields the protein CASSESGTDEQYF.